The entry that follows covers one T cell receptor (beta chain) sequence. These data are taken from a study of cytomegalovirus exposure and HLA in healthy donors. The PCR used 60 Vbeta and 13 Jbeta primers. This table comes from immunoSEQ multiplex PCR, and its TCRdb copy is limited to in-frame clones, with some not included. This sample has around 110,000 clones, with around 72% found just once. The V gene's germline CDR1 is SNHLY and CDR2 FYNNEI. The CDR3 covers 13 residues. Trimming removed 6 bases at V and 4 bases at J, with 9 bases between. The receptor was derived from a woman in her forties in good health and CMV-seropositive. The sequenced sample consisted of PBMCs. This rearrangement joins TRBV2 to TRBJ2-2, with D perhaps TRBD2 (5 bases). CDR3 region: CASRREVTGELFF. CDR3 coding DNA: TGTGCCAGCAGGAGGGAAGTCACCGGGGAGCTGTTTTTT.